This passage covers 6 T cell receptor beta chains from one sample sequenced in a study of T cells in Graves' hyperthyroidism and ophthalmopathy. It was RNA transcripts that yielded the amplified TCR beta CDR3 regions. First-round RT-PCR of the TCR CDR3 relied on the HTBI primer set. One entry per CDR3 protein results from TCRdb running MiXCR on the multiplex PCR reads. The repertoire has 700,000 to 950,000 distinct CDR3 sequences, about a third of them found once; the top ten carry 31%. Sequenced input: blood. The receptors originated from a woman in her thirties or forties with Graves' hyperthyroidism.

This clonotype was seen once. This chain joins TRBV7-2 and TRBJ2-5; D possibly matches TRBD1 or TRBD2 (8 bases each). The CDR3 length is 17 residues. Germline loops: CDR1 SGHTA, CDR2 FQGNSA. Trimming shortened V by 4 bases and J by 5 bases, and 23 bases separated the two germline ends. This CDR3 is CASSSYRGTRVFETQYF. The CDR3 DNA is TGTGCCAGCAGCTCATACAGGGGGACTAGGGTTTTCGAGACCCAGTACTTC.

Only a few counts were recorded for this clonotype. The V call is TRBV4-1, the J call TRBJ1-4, with TRBD1 as a possible D gene (6 bases). V shed 0 bases and J shed 8 bases, with 13 bases lying between them. The CDR3 covers 15 residues. CDR1 MGHRA and CDR2 YSYEKL come from the germline V gene. CDR3 DNA sequence: TGCGCCAGCAGCCAAGAAGGGGGGTTTAACGAAAAACTGTTTTTT. Translation gives CASSQEGGFNEKLFF.

The rearrangement uses TRBV7-9 and TRBJ1-2; TRBD1 agrees at 7 bases. The CDR3 loop spans 14 amino acids. Germline CDR1 SEHNR, CDR2 FQNEAQ (reference sequence). V was pared by 4 bases and J by 7 bases, with 9 bases of the junction left unmatched. This CDR3 is CASSSNRGYGGYTF. CDR3 DNA: TGTGCCAGCAGCTCGAACAGGGGCTACGGTGGCTACACCTTC.

This clonotype was recorded a few times. This chain joins TRBV27 and TRBJ1-5; D is unclear. Germline CDR1 reads MNHEY; CDR2 reads SMNVEV (reference sequence). This CDR3 region has 15 residues. The V and J ends lost 0 bases and 0 bases respectively, with 6 bases between them. CDR3 loop: CASSLSRGSNQPQHF. CDR3 sequence (DNA): TGTGCCAGCAGTTTATCACGGGGTAGCAATCAGCCCCAGCATTTT.

This clonotype came up many times. V usage is TRBV29-1 and J usage is TRBJ1-4; possible D gene TRBD1, 6 bases. The CDR3 sequence is 13 residues long. CDR1 and CDR2 (germline): SQVTM, ANQGSEA. Trimming removed 6 bases at V and 7 bases at J, with 15 bases between. The chain's CDR3 is CSVSGTYSEKLFF. The CDR3 DNA follows: TGCAGCGTCTCCGGGACATATTCTGAAAAACTGTTTTTT.

This clonotype has more than one count but fewer than ten. This chain links TRBV6-5 with TRBJ1-1, with D possibly matching TRBD1 (6 bases). V was cut by 0 bases and J by 1 base, with 12 bases left in between. Germline CDR1 and CDR2: MNHEY and SVGAGI. The CDR3 loop spans 16 amino acids. CDR3 sequence reads: CASSYSSGGRNTEAFF. The CDR3 nucleotides read TGTGCCAGCAGTTACTCCTCGGGGGGCAGGAACACTGAAGCTTTCTTT.